These 27 T cell receptor beta chains share one sample of origin, sequenced in a study of identical twins. TCRdb fed the 5' RACE reads into MiXCR, producing one record per CDR3 protein. Found here are 200,000 to 300,000 distinct CDR3 sequences, roughly a tenth of them singletons; the top ten hold less than 12%. Input material: memory T cells sorted from blood. The source of these receptors is a man aged 45-60 years in good health.

The rearrangement uses TRBV25-1 and TRBJ1-2; TRBD1 aligns across 7 bases. The CDR3 is made up of 16 amino acids. Germline assignment: CDR1 MGHDK and CDR2 SYGVNS. The V and J ends lost 5 bases and 2 bases, in that order; junction bases with no gene match: 11. The DNA of the CDR3 is TGTGCCAGCAGTCCCACAGGGGCGCACCCCAACTATGGCTACACCTTC. The encoded protein is CASSPTGAHPNYGYTF.

This clonotype has just a few counts. The rearrangement links TRBV20-1 to TRBJ2-5; D is perhaps TRBD1 (5 bases). CDR3 length: 13 residues. V dropped 7 bases and J dropped 6 bases, with 18 bases sitting between them. Germline CDR1 reads DFQATT; CDR2 reads SNEGSKA (reference sequence). CDR3 in DNA: TGCAGTGTGATTCAGGGCAGCGAGAAGACCCAGTACTTC. Translated, it gives CSVIQGSEKTQYF.

This chain uses TRBV20-1 with TRBJ2-7; D is possibly TRBD1 or TRBD2 (5 bases each). Germline CDR1 DFQATT, CDR2 SNEGSKA (reference sequence). This CDR3 spans 14 amino acids. V lost 5 bases and J 0 bases, leaving 14 bases between the germline ends. The CDR3 DNA follows: TGCAGTGCTCCCAGGGACCTTAGCTCCTACGAGCAGTACTTC. The encoded protein is CSAPRDLSSYEQYF.

The chain has TRBV7-2 and TRBJ2-1; D not certain. The V and J ends lost 1 base and 2 bases respectively, with 9 bases between them. The CDR3 is 15 residues long. CDR1 and CDR2 from the germline V gene are SGHTA and FQGNSA. In DNA form, the CDR3 reads TGTGCCAGCAGCTTAGGCCCCCCCCCCTACAATGAGCAGTTCTTC. Translating it yields CASSLGPPPYNEQFF. The full variable domain, its missing parts supplied by reference TRBV7-2 and TRBJ2-1, is GAGVSQSPSNKVTEKGKDVELRCDPISGHTALYWYRQSLGQGLEFLIYFQGNSAPDKSGLPSDRFSAERTGGSVSTLTIQRTQQEDSAVYLCASSLGPPPYNEQFFGPGTRLTVL.

There are many counts of this clonotype. The V gene is TRBV25-1, the J gene TRBJ2-2; D gene uncertain. CDR3 length: 14 amino acids. V lost 6 bases to trimming and J lost 5 bases, with 13 bases between them. The germline CDR1 and CDR2 sequences are MGHDK and SYGVNS. The CDR3 bases are TGTGCCAGCAGGGAGACGGGCCAAACCGGGGAGCTGTTTTTT. Its translation: CASRETGQTGELFF.

This clonotype was counted a few times. The V and J genes are TRBV20-1 and TRBJ2-7, with a weak D call TRBD2 (5 bases). Trimming stripped 0 bases from V and 3 bases from J, with 15 bases between. The CDR3 extends over 15 amino acids. Germline V gene data show CDR1 as DFQATT and CDR2 as SNEGSKA (reference sequence). CDR3 sequence: CSARDGRTGSYEQYF. CDR3 nucleotide sequence: TGCAGTGCTAGAGATGGTAGAACGGGGAGCTACGAGCAGTACTTC.

V and J are TRBV28 and TRBJ2-3, with D possibly TRBD1 on 6 matching bases. The germline CDR1 and CDR2 sequences are MDHEN and SYDVKM. CDR3 size: 13 residues. Trimming took off 4 bases at V and 5 bases at J, with 10 bases between the two ends. Here the CDR3 reads CASSSPQGDTQYF. CDR3 bases: TGTGCCAGCAGTTCCCCACAGGGAGATACGCAGTATTTT.

In this sample, this clonotype turned up many times. V gene TRBV7-2 combines with J gene TRBJ2-7; D not certain. The CDR3 extends over 14 amino acids. Germline V lookup: CDR1 SGHTA, CDR2 FQGNSA. With 4 bases removed from V and 3 bases from J, the gap between germline ends came to 13 bases. The CDR3 sequence is CASSSLPSLYEQYF. In DNA form, the CDR3 reads TGTGCCAGCAGCTCACTACCTTCCCTCTACGAGCAGTACTTC.

This clonotype was seen more than once but under ten times. A read error is possible here, since a much larger clone lies one base away. J is TRBJ1-5 and V is TRBV29-1; D not resolved. Germline CDR1 reads SQVTM; CDR2 reads ANQGSEA. The length of the CDR3 is 13 residues. CDR3 in amino acids: CSVGQSQNQPHHF. The CDR3 coding sequence is TGCAGCGTTGGTCAGAGTCAAAATCAGCCCCACCATTTT.

This clonotype has at least ten counts. The V call is TRBV5-1, the J call TRBJ2-3; D not certain. V lost 0 bases, J lost 0 bases, and 11 bases lay in between. CDR1 is SGHRS, CDR2 YFSETQ, per germline. The CDR3 extends over 16 amino acids. The CDR3 is CASSLERSPSTDTQYF. CDR3 DNA: TGCGCCAGCAGCTTGGAACGTTCCCCTAGCACAGATACGCAGTATTTT. The variable domain in full, with the rest retrieved from reference TRBV5-1 and TRBJ2-3, is KAGVTQTPRYLIKTRGQQVTLSCSPISGHRSVSWYQQTPGQGLQFLFEYFSETQRNKGNFPGRFSGRQFSNSRSEMNVSTLELGDSALYLCASSLERSPSTDTQYFGPGTRLTVL.

This CDR3 is CASSQTLLLAGGVNEQFF. For the CDR3, the DNA is TGCGCCAGCAGCCAAACCCTCTTACTAGCGGGGGGCGTGAATGAGCAGTTCTTC. The chain uses TRBV4-3 and TRBJ2-1; 12 bases agree with TRBD2. The CDR3 runs to 18 residues. V lost 2 bases, J lost 7 bases, and 12 bases stayed unmatched. CDR1 and CDR2 (germline): LGHNA, YSLEER.

The sample holds a few counts of this clonotype. The chain joins TRBV5-1 to TRBJ2-5; no definite D call. The length of the CDR3 is 13 residues. Per germline, CDR1 SGHRS and CDR2 YFSETQ. V was cut by 4 bases and J by 3 bases, with 10 bases left in between. CDR3 in amino acids: CASSPGSKETQYF. CDR3 nucleotide sequence: TGCGCCAGCAGCCCCGGGTCGAAAGAGACCCAGTACTTC.

This clonotype showed up many times. This chain links TRBV5-1 with TRBJ2-1; unclear D gene. Trimming pared 4 bases from V and 5 bases from J, leaving 4 bases between. Germline-derived CDR1 and CDR2 are SGHRS and YFSETQ. The CDR3 is 11 residues long. For the CDR3, the DNA is TGCGCCAGCAGCGGTGACAATGAGCAGTTCTTC. Translated: CASSGDNEQFF.

The rearrangement links TRBV27 to TRBJ2-3, with D unclear. Germline V gene sequence: CDR1 MNHEY, CDR2 SMNVEV (reference sequence). The CDR3 contains 13 residues. V dropped 5 bases and J dropped 6 bases, with 12 bases sitting between them. The CDR3: CASSPSKGDTQYF. CDR3 nucleotide sequence: TGTGCCAGCAGTCCGTCCAAAGGGGATACGCAGTATTTT.

The table lists this clonotype with many counts. This rearrangement joins TRBV27 to TRBJ2-7; TRBD2 might be the D (6 bases). Trimming removed 5 bases from V and 2 bases from J, with 13 bases in between. The CDR3 runs to 14 residues. CDR1 is MNHEY and CDR2 is SMNVEV in the germline V gene (reference sequence). This CDR3 is CASSKTGEAYEQYF. The CDR3 region has the DNA TGTGCCAGCAGTAAAACCGGGGAGGCCTACGAGCAGTACTTC.

This chain links TRBV24-1 with TRBJ1-1; D ambiguous. Germline CDR1 reads KGHDR; CDR2 reads SFDVKD. CDR3 size: 15 residues. V lost 0 bases and J lost 1, with 8 bases in between. The DNA for the CDR3 is TGTGCCACCAGTGATTTGGGACCGCAGAACACTGAAGCTTTCTTT. Protein sequence: CATSDLGPQNTEAFF.

This clonotype was observed a few times. This chain uses TRBV3-1 with TRBJ2-5; D unresolved. The CDR3 is 12 amino acids. Trimming took 8 bases from V and 0 from J, leaving 7 bases between them. Germline CDR1 is LGHDT and CDR2 is YNNKEL (reference sequence). The CDR3 DNA sequence: TGTGCCAGCTCAAAGGACCAAGAGACCCAGTACTTC. Protein: CASSKDQETQYF.

At least ten counts were recorded for this clonotype. V and J are TRBV6-2 or TRBV6-3 and TRBJ2-5; D is unresolved. Germline V gene data show CDR1 as MNHEY and CDR2 as SVGEGT. Trimming pared 8 bases from V and 3 bases from J, leaving 16 bases between. CDR3 size: 14 residues. The CDR3, as DNA: TGTGCCAGCCGGCGGAGCACCCGAAAAGAGACCCAGTACTTC. Its translation is CASRRSTRKETQYF.

The table lists this clonotype with a few counts. This chain links TRBV7-9 with TRBJ2-7; D unresolved. This CDR3 has 14 residues. Trimming cost V 3 bases and J 2 bases, with 11 bases left between them. CDR1 and CDR2 (germline): SEHNR, FQNEAQ (reference sequence). CDR3 sequence (DNA): TGTGCCAGCAGCTTTCTCGACCGCCCCTACGAGCAGTACTTC. This translates into CASSFLDRPYEQYF.

J is TRBJ2-3 and V is TRBV3-1; TRBD1 might be the D (5 bases). V was trimmed by 4 bases and J by 2 bases, leaving 22 bases between them. The germline V gene has CDR1 LGHDT and CDR2 YNNKEL (reference sequence). The CDR3 consists of 18 residues. In DNA form, the CDR3 reads TGTGCCAGCAGCCGGATATTAAGGGGTCCGCTTTCCACAGATACGCAGTATTTT. Amino acid sequence: CASSRILRGPLSTDTQYF.

V usage is TRBV20-1 and J usage is TRBJ1-2, with TRBD1 matching 7 bases. The CDR3 extends over 14 amino acids. With V trimmed by 6 bases and J by 1 base, 8 bases remained unmatched. In germline, CDR1 is DFQATT, CDR2 SNEGSKA (reference sequence). CDR3 nucleotides: TGCAGTGCCTCACGGGACAGCGATAACTATGGCTACACCTTC. Its protein is CSASRDSDNYGYTF.

This clonotype was seen a few times. The chain employs TRBV12-3 or TRBV12-4 and TRBJ2-7; no definite D call. The ends were cut back, 1 base at V and 7 bases at J, with 8 bases in the middle. This CDR3 spans 12 amino acids. CDR3: CASSLGLAEQYF. CDR3 DNA: TGTGCCAGCAGTTTAGGGTTGGCAGAGCAGTACTTC.

This clonotype was observed many times. The chain has TRBV5-1 and TRBJ1-2; 7 bases align to TRBD1. This CDR3 has 13 amino acids. The J segment lost 8 bases and the V segment lost 0 bases, leaving 4 bases of the junction unmatched. Per the germline V gene, CDR1 is SGHRS and CDR2 is YFSETQ. CDR3 protein: CASSLETGHGYTF. CDR3 DNA: TGCGCCAGCAGCTTGGAGACAGGGCACGGCTACACCTTC.

This clonotype was seen ten or more times. The rearrangement uses TRBV20-1 and TRBJ2-1; tentatively, D is TRBD1 (6 bases). The CDR3 sequence is 15 residues long. Trimming removed 0 bases at V and 9 bases at J, with 18 bases between. CDR1 and CDR2 from the germline V gene are DFQATT and SNEGSKA (reference sequence). CDR3 residues: CSARDWERGGGEQFF. The CDR3 DNA sequence: TGCAGTGCTAGAGATTGGGAAAGAGGGGGTGGTGAGCAGTTCTTC.

This clonotype was seen repeatedly, ten times or more. The gene calls are TRBV28 and TRBJ2-1; possibly TRBD2 for D (6 bases). Germline CDR1 reads MDHEN; CDR2 reads SYDVKM. The CDR3 covers 15 residues. The V end was cut by 0 bases, the J end by 5 bases, with 11 bases between. CDR3 amino acids: CASSLWEGGHNEQFF. Written as DNA, the CDR3 is TGTGCCAGCAGTTTATGGGAGGGCGGACACAATGAGCAGTTCTTC.

This clonotype was seen many times. This chain links TRBV5-1 with TRBJ2-1; 14 bases match TRBD2. The CDR3 covers 20 residues. Germline V gene data show CDR1 as SGHRS and CDR2 as YFSETQ. J was trimmed by 6 bases and V by 0 bases; bases with no gene match: 14. CDR3 protein: CASSLGQVGTSGRSLNEQFF. CDR3 DNA sequence: TGCGCCAGCAGCTTGGGACAGGTCGGGACTAGCGGGAGATCTCTCAATGAGCAGTTCTTC.

This clonotype has just a few counts. This chain connects TRBV28 to TRBJ1-6; no clear D. V gave up 3 bases and J gave up 3 bases, with 12 bases separating them. CDR1 is MDHEN and CDR2 is SYDVKM in the germline V gene. The CDR3 has 16 residues. CDR3 nucleotides: TGTGCCAGCAGTTTGCCAGGAGTGAGCTATAATTCACCCCTCCACTTT. It translates to CASSLPGVSYNSPLHF.